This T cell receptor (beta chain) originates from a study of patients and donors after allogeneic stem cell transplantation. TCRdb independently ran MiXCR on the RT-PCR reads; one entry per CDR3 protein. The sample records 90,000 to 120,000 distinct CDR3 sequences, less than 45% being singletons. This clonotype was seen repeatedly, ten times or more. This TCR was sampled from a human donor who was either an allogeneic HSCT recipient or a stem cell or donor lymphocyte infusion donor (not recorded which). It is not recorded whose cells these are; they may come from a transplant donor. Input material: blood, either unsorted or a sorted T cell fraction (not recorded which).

CDR3 loop: CSVVMGWTEAFF. The CDR3 DNA is TGCAGCGTTGTTATGGGTTGGACTGAAGCTTTCTTT. The genes are TRBV29-1 and TRBJ1-1; D unclear. Trimming removed 4 bases at V and 5 bases at J, with 11 bases between. The CDR3 extends over 12 amino acids. The germline gives CDR1 SQVTM, CDR2 ANQGSEA. Drawing the rest from reference TRBV29-1 and TRBJ1-1, the complete variable domain is SAVISQKPSRDICQRGTSLTIQCQVDSQVTMMFWYRQQPGQSLTLIATANQGSEATYESGFVIDKFPISRPNLTFSTLTVSNMSPEDSSIYLCSVVMGWTEAFFGQGTRLTVV.